This T cell receptor beta chain came from a study of identical twins. Study-level findings and limits: The study based its conclusions on cross-sectional statistical analysis and did not follow the same donors. An excess of low generation probability was shown by twin-shared out-of-frame alpha sequences.

This clonotype occurred a few times. The target antigen is unknown. The authors used template switching to add a universal primer site and gave cDNA unique molecular identifiers. TCRdb used MiXCR to reprocess the 5' RACE reads, holding one entry per CDR3 protein. The sample contains hundreds of thousands of distinct CDR3 sequences, roughly 8% of which appear only once. The sample was also reused in another study, on yellow fever vaccine responses in identical twins.

The sequenced sample was PBMCs. The sequence derives from a young woman in good health.

CDR3 bases: TGCGCCAGCAGCGCCGGACAGGGCGGCAACTATGGCTACACCTTC. Protein sequence: CASSAGQGGNYGYTF. The J gene is TRBJ1-2, the V gene TRBV5-1; 8 nucleotides agree with TRBD1. The CDR3 loop spans 15 amino acids. With 4 bases clipped from V and 2 bases from J, the junction kept 7 bases outside the gene matches. Per the germline V gene, CDR1 is SGHRS and CDR2 is YFSETQ.